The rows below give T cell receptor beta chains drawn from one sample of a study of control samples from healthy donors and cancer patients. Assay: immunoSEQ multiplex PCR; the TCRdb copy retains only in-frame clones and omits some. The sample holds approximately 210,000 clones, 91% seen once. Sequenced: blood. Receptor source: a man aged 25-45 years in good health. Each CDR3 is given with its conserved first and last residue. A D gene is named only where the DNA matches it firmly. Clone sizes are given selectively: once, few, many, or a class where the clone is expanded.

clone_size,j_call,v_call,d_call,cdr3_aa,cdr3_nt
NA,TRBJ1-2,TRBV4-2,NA,CASSQWQDYGYTF,TGTGCCAGCAGCCAATGGCAAGACTATGGCTACACCTTC
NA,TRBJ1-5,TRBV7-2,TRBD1,CASRRGTGENQPQHF,TGTGCCAGCAGACGCGGGACAGGGGAAAATCAGCCCCAGCATTTT
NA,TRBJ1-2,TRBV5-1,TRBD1,CASSLATRQGARDGYTF,TGCGCCAGCAGCTTGGCCACCCGACAGGGGGCAAGGGATGGCTACACCTTC
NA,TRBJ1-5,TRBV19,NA,CASSGSLDQPQHF,TGTGCCAGTAGCGGCAGTTTGGATCAGCCCCAGCATTTT
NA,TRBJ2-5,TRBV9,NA,CASSKAVQETQYF,TGTGCCAGCAGCAAGGCGGTTCAAGAGACCCAGTACTTC
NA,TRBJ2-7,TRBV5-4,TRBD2,CASSLWKSSGAYEQYF,TGTGCCAGCAGCTTGTGGAAGTCTAGCGGGGCGTACGAGCAGTACTTC
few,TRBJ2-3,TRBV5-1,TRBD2,CASSPRTSEAGLAQYF,TGCGCCAGCAGCCCCCGGACTAGCGAGGCTGGGTTGGCGCAGTATTTT
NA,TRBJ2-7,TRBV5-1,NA,CASSLNGAYEQYF,TGCGCCAGCAGCTTGAACGGTGCCTACGAGCAGTACTTC
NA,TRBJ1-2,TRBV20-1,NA,CSALIGYGYTF,TGCAGTGCTCTGATTGGGTATGGCTACACCTTC
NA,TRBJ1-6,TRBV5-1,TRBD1,CASSSYSAGQGNSPLHF,TGCGCCAGCAGCTCATACTCCGCGGGACAGGGTAATTCACCCCTCCACTTT
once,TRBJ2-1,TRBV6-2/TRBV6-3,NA,CASSYSGKRLNEQFF,TGTGCCAGCAGTTACTCGGGTAAGCGCCTCAATGAGCAGTTCTTC
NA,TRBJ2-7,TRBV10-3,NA,CAISESAGSSYEQYF,TGTGCCATCAGTGAGTCGGCAGGGAGCTCCTACGAGCAGTACTTC
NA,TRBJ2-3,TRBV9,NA,CASSVDFTDTQYF,TGTGCCAGCAGCGTAGACTTCACAGATACGCAGTATTTT
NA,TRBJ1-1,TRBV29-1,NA,CSVGRTGQGGTEAFF,TGCAGCGTGGGGCGGACGGGCCAGGGAGGCACTGAAGCTTTCTTT
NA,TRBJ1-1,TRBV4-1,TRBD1,CASSGGQGAAILNTEAFF,TGCGCCAGCAGCGGAGGACAGGGGGCAGCAATCCTGAACACTGAAGCTTTCTTT
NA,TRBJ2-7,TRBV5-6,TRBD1,CASSYLDRGSYEQYF,TGTGCCAGCAGCTACCTGGACAGGGGATCCTACGAGCAGTACTTC
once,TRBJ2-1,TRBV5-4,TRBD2,CASSFLVLADSNEQFF,TGTGCCAGCAGCTTTTTAGTTCTAGCGGACTCCAATGAGCAGTTCTTC
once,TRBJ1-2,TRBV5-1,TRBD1,CASSFQGDVPYGYTF,TGCGCCAGCAGCTTTCAGGGGGACGTCCCCTATGGCTACACCTTC
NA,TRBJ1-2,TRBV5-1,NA,CASSLGGGNGYTF,TGCGCCAGCAGCTTGGGGGGAGGTAATGGCTACACCTTC
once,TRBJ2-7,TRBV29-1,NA,CSVGVGMPSYEQYF,TGCAGCGTTGGTGTGGGGATGCCTTCCTACGAGCAGTACTTC
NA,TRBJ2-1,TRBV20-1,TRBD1,CSARVYRGTFF,TGCAGTGCTAGAGTTTACAGGGGAACGTTCTTC
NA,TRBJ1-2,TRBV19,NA,CASSIIQGNGYTF,TGTGCCAGTAGTATCATACAGGGTAATGGCTACACCTTC
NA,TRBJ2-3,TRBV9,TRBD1,CASSVATQGAADTQYF,TGTGCCAGCAGCGTAGCTACGCAGGGGGCCGCAGATACGCAGTATTTT
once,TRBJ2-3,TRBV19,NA,CASTFSGTDTQYF,TGTGCCAGTACGTTTTCGGGCACAGATACGCAGTATTTT
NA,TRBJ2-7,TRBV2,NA,CASSAHYEQYF,TGTGCCAGCAGTGCCCACTACGAGCAGTACTTC
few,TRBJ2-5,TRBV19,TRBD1,CASSLNRGETQYF,TGTGCCAGTAGCCTAAACAGGGGAGAGACCCAGTACTTC
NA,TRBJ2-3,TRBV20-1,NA,CSAGGTLISTDTQYF,TGCAGTGCTGGTGGGACTTTAATAAGCACAGATACGCAGTATTTT
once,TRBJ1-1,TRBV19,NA,CASKNAGNTEAFF,TGTGCCAGTAAGAACGCAGGGAACACTGAAGCTTTCTTT
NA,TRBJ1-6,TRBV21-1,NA,CASSEPGRHSPLHF,TGTGCCAGCAGCGAGCCGGGACGCCATTCACCCCTCCACTTT
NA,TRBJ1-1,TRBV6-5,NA,CASSSYELMNTEAFF,TGTGCCAGCAGTTCATATGAGCTCATGAACACTGAAGCTTTCTTT
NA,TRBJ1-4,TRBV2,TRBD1,CASRRQGAANEKLFF,TGTGCCAGCAGAAGACAGGGGGCGGCTAATGAAAAACTGTTTTTT
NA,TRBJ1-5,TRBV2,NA,CASSPGGKSNQPQHF,TGTGCCAGCAGCCCGGGGGGGAAGAGCAATCAGCCCCAGCATTTT
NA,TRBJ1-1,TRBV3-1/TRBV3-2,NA,CASSQLSNTEAFF,TGTGCCAGCAGCCAACTCTCGAACACTGAAGCTTTCTTT
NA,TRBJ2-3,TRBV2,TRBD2,CASGAGLAEDTQYF,TGTGCCAGCGGGGCGGGACTAGCAGAAGATACGCAGTATTTT
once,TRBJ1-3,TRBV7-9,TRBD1,CASGQDPGNTIYF,TGTGCCAGCGGACAGGACCCTGGAAACACCATATATTTT
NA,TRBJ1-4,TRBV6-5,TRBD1,CASSYSRQGEKLFF,TGTGCCAGCAGTTACTCCAGACAGGGTGAAAAACTGTTTTTT
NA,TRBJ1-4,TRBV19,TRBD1,CASSIDGNRGNEKLFF,TGTGCCAGTAGTATAGATGGCAACAGGGGAAATGAAAAACTGTTTTTT
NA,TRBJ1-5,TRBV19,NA,CASSIEGSQLGQPQHF,TGTGCCAGTAGTATAGAAGGGTCACAGTTGGGTCAGCCCCAGCATTTT
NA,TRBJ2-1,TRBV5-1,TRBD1,CASSPGQVYNEQFF,TGCGCCAGCAGCCCGGGACAGGTATACAATGAGCAGTTCTTC
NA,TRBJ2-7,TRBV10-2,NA,CASSEDQRSEQYF,TGCGCCAGCAGTGAGGACCAAAGGAGCGAGCAGTACTTC
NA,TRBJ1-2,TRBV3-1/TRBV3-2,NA,CASSRSGGSNYGYTF,TGTGCCAGCAGCCGATCAGGTGGGAGTAACTATGGCTACACCTTC
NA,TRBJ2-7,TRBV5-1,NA,CASPDGGPTYEQYF,TGCGCCAGCCCCGACGGGGGGCCGACCTACGAGCAGTACTTC
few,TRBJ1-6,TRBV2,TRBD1,CASRDYRDRGSPLHF,TGTGCCAGCAGGGATTACCGGGACAGGGGTTCACCCCTCCACTTT
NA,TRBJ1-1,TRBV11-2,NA,CASSSYGHQNTEAFF,TGTGCCAGCAGCTCCTATGGACACCAGAACACTGAAGCTTTCTTT
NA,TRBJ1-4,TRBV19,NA,CASSPGGVLGEKLFF,TGTGCCAGTAGTCCCGGGGGGGTCTTGGGCGAAAAACTGTTTTTT
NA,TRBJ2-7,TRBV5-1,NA,CASSFDSSYEQYF,TGCGCCAGCAGCTTCGACAGCTCCTACGAGCAGTACTTC
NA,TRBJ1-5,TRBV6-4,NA,CASSESGAREPQHF,TGTGCCAGCAGTGAATCTGGGGCCCGCGAGCCCCAGCATTTT
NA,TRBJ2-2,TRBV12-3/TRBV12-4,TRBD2,CASGKGGAGELFF,TGTGCCAGCGGAAAGGGAGGGGCAGGGGAGCTGTTTTTT
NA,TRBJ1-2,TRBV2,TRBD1,CASRPKTGDGYTF,TGTGCCAGCAGGCCCAAGACAGGGGATGGCTACACCTTC
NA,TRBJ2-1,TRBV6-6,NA,CASNYGGGKWDEQFF,TGTGCCAGCAACTACGGAGGGGGGAAGTGGGATGAGCAGTTCTTC
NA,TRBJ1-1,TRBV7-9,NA,CASSFTLGGNTEAFF,TGTGCCAGCAGCTTCACCTTGGGCGGGAACACTGAAGCTTTCTTT
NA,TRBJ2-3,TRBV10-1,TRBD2,CASSEGEGGPQYF,TGCGCCAGCAGTGAGGGGGAGGGAGGACCGCAGTATTTT
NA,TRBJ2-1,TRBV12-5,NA,CASGPGGGYYNEQFF,TGTGCTAGTGGTCCTGGTGGGGGGTACTACAATGAGCAGTTCTTC
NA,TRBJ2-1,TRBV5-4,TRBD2,CASSPGLAGGNEQFF,TGTGCCAGCAGCCCCGGACTAGCGGGGGGCAATGAGCAGTTCTTC
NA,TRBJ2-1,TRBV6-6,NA,CASSYAGARPDEQFF,TGTGCCAGCAGTTACGCCGGGGCCCGTCCCGATGAGCAGTTCTTC